What follows describes a single TCR beta chain. Data came from immunoSEQ multiplex PCR; TCRdb stores just in-frame clones and leaves some out. Of about 540,000 clones detected, about 80% appear once; the ten largest clones hold around 0.013%. The entry originates in a study of shared T cell receptors in the human thymus. Trimming left V 1 base short and J 7 bases short, with 17 bases between. The CDR3 spans 16 residues. Germline assignment: CDR1 SEHNR and CDR2 FQNEAQ (reference sequence). This same sample was also part of a study on human thymus T cells. Per that paper: Thymic tissue was derived from resections collected during corrective heart surgery. Thymic and blood repertoires seemed to favor certain V and J genes.

This receptor was identified in a boy younger than two with a congenital heart defect. This sequence joins TRBV7-9 and TRBJ2-1; perhaps TRBD2 as D (5 bases). Input material: thymocytes. CDR3 sequence: CASSLGGLPWVNEQFF. The DNA for the CDR3 is TGTGCCAGCAGCTTAGGAGGACTTCCATGGGTAAATGAGCAGTTCTTC.